The text below deals with one T cell receptor beta chain. Its recognized antigen is unknown. Per-base quality was not reported, and no clone a single base away is much larger than it. TCRdb records Illumina NovaSeq 6000 as the sequencer. cDNA libraries for TCRalpha and TCRbeta were prepared by 5'RACE using constant-segment primers, with sample barcodes and unique molecular identifiers added. RNA was extracted from every sample with Trizol reagent. Library amplification was performed in two PCR steps, and a second sample barcode and Illumina TruSeq adapters were introduced in the second step. Sequencing of the libraries was done on an Illumina NovaSeq, producing 2 x 150 bp paired-end reads. The paper's data handling went like this. With migec v1.2.7, reads were demultiplexed and then collapsed into UMI-guided consensus sequences. Using mixcr v2.1.11, the UMI consensuses were aligned to TRA and TRB V and J templates and assembled into clonotypes. A clonotype was counted as expanded or contracted only if both edgeR and NoisET called the change significant, with noise models trained on biological replicates. For edgeR calls, a false discovery rate-adjusted p below 0.01 and a log2 fold-change threshold of 1 were applied. As an exploratory analysis of dynamics, PCA with hierarchical clustering was applied to max-normalized trajectories of the 1000 most abundant clonotypes. Each responding clone was given a CD4 or CD8 phenotype based on the CD4+ and CD8+ repertoires, which had been sequenced separately. TCRdb reprocessed the public reads (quality trimming at Q25 with fastp, clone calling with MiXCR) and kept in-frame beta chains. Rows merge per CDR3 protein into single entries with the most common DNA and genes. TCRdb, rather than the study authors, made the V and J calls. A total of 450,000 to 650,000 distinct CDR3 sequences appear in this sample, approximately 21% of them only once. The leading ten clones occupy about 8.7% of the sample.

These data belong to a study of T-cell memory formation after mild COVID-19 (dated by TCRdb to the early 2020s). A note on the overall study: TCR sequence clusters from the two donors were found to be largely donor specific. In two donors, T-cell clones that expanded and contracted after mild COVID-19 were followed by sequencing TCRalpha and TCRbeta repertoires longitudinally. Two young, previously healthy adult volunteers, one female and one male, were included in the cohort. Overall results and qualifications from the work: Some responding clones were detected in pre-infection memory, suggesting pre-existing cross-reactive memory T cells joined the SARS-CoV-2 response. Only a couple of mild cases were covered in the study, and larger cohorts including severe cases with pre-infection samples were considered necessary. Clones contracting from day 15 to 85 had balanced CD4/CD8 phenotypes, while a second wave expanding from day 15 to 37 was biased towards CD4+. Whether the second-wave clones peaking on day 37 were SARS-CoV-2 specific was not confirmed. Contracting CD4+ clones were found mainly in CM and EM memory subsets, while CD8+ clones were enriched in EMRA.

PBMCs were isolated by Ficoll-Paque density gradient centrifugation. The CDR3 starts with the cysteine, ends with the phenylalanine, and has 14 residues. The read is trimmed to its CDR3 DNA, 42 bases read in frame from base 1. V and J are truncated by 1 base and 4 bases respectively, leaving an intervening sequence of 10 bases. In the germline V gene, CDR1 corresponds to SGHTA and CDR2 to FQGNSA. Recombination linked TRBV7-2 to TRBJ1-2, with a weak D call of TRBD1 (5 bases match). This sequence originates from an adult woman who had mild COVID-19 (a few samples of this study predate the infection). The sample titles of this study are shuffled in the database, so cell type and time point are left out; the donor was told from shared clones. Sequenced input: PBMCs or a T cell subset sorted from them (not recorded which). The CDR3 reads CASSLVGASYGYTF. The bases read TGTGCCAGCAGCTTAGTAGGGGCGAGCTATGGCTACACCTTC.